The sequence of this T cell receptor (beta chain) was determined in a study of T cell changes during pregnancy in multiple sclerosis. The data were produced by immunoSEQ multiplex PCR, yet TCRdb's version contains in-frame clones alone and is incomplete. The sample yields roughly 120,000 clones, approximately 93% seen once. This clone has a single count. Specimen: peripheral blood, collected before pregnancy. The clonotype was recovered from a female donor with multiple sclerosis, enrolled in a pregnancy study.

CDR3 residues: CASSFQKRGVLTF. The CDR3, as DNA: TGTGCCAGCTCCTTTCAGAAGCGTGGCGTCCTGACTTTC. V gene TRBV27 combines with J gene TRBJ2-6; the D is unclear. The V gene's germline CDR1 is MNHEY and CDR2 SMNVEV (reference sequence). The V and J ends lost 8 bases and 12 bases respectively, with 17 bases between them. CDR3 length: 13 residues.